The present T cell receptor beta chain was sequenced within a study of cytomegalovirus exposure and HLA in healthy donors. Turning to the study itself: A prior study identified roughly 110 million unique TCR beta sequences from about 200 million T cells. Genotyping showed around 81% of almost 400 donors falling in the Caucasian-associated ancestry cluster.

In germline, CDR1 is SGHVS, CDR2 FQNEAQ. Trimming cost V 2 bases and J 2 bases; bases outside gene matches: 6. The CDR3 runs 16 residues. This clone came up once. What it binds is not known. General observations from the study: Data from an earlier analysis indicated that most TCR beta V segments were productive either about 90% or about 30% of the time. TCR association rates varied by HLA locus in a later analysis, with DRB1 highest and HLA-C lowest.

This PCR relied on a set of 60 Vbeta primers and 13 Jbeta primers. Assay used: immunoSEQ multiplex PCR; TCRdb lists only in-frame clones, some missing. The sample contains 150,000 to 200,000 clones, 81% of which appear only once. The V gene is TRBV7-8, the J gene TRBJ1-5, with 7 bases matching TRBD1. This TCR derives from a man aged 50 to 60 in good health and CMV-seropositive. The sample comprised PBMCs. The CDR3 nucleotides are TGTGCCAGCAGCTTAATTCACAGGGGAGGCAATCAGCCCCAGCATTTT. It specifies CASSLIHRGGNQPQHF.